The 28 T cell receptor beta chains below all came from one sample that was sequenced in a study of control samples from healthy donors and cancer patients. The method was immunoSEQ multiplex PCR; TCRdb's version includes in-frame clones alone and lacks a portion of them. The sample has about 160,000 clones, over 85% seen once; the top ten hold about 4%. Material for sequencing was blood. All receptors come from a woman aged 60 to 75 in good health.

V and J are TRBV5-4 and TRBJ2-2; D is perhaps TRBD1 or TRBD2 (6 bases each). CDR1 is SGHNT and CDR2 is YYREEE in the germline V gene (reference sequence). CDR3 size: 17 residues. Trimming cost V 0 bases and J 5 bases, with 17 bases left between them. The CDR3 sequence: CASSLVPGAAGTGELFF. For the CDR3, the DNA is TGTGCCAGCAGCTTGGTTCCGGGGGCCGCAGGAACCGGGGAGCTGTTTTTT.

This sequence joins TRBV5-1 and TRBJ1-1, with D possibly TRBD1 on 6 matching bases. The germline gives CDR1 SGHRS, CDR2 YFSETQ. The CDR3 contains 15 residues. The V and J ends lost 3 bases and 10 bases respectively, with 22 bases between them. This CDR3 is CASSSVKTGNEAAFF. Here the CDR3 DNA reads TGCGCCAGCAGCTCAGTTAAAACAGGGAACGAGGCAGCTTTCTTT.

The chain joins TRBV6-1 to TRBJ1-5, with TRBD1 as a possible D gene (6 bases). The CDR3 spans 16 residues. From germline, CDR1 is MNHNS and CDR2 SASEGT. Trimming shortened V by 2 bases and J by 2 bases, and 13 bases separated the two germline ends. CDR3 DNA: TGTGCCAGCAGTGAAAGGGGGTGGGAGGGCAATCAGCCCCAGCATTTT. This sequence encodes CASSERGWEGNQPQHF.

This rearrangement joins TRBV5-6 to TRBJ1-2; no reliable D call. The CDR3 spans 15 residues. The germline V gene encodes CDR1 SGHDT and CDR2 YYEEEE. The V end was cut by 4 bases, the J end by 0 bases, with 13 bases between. CDR3 in DNA: TGTGCCAGCAGCCCCGGGCCCCAGACTAACTATGGCTACACCTTC. Encoded protein: CASSPGPQTNYGYTF.

This chain uses TRBV18 with TRBJ2-2; 7 bases align to TRBD1. The trim removed 3 bases at V and 3 bases at J, leaving 7 bases unmatched. Germline V CDR1 and CDR2: KGHSH, LQKENI. This CDR3 comprises 16 residues. This chain's CDR3 is CASSPAPGTDTGELFF. The CDR3 DNA follows: TGTGCCAGCTCACCCGCCCCAGGGACAGACACCGGGGAGCTGTTTTTT.

The chain carries TRBV7-6 and TRBJ2-5; 11 bases fit TRBD2. Germline V CDR1 and CDR2: SGHVS, FNYEAQ. The CDR3 is 16 residues long. With 3 bases clipped from V and 2 bases from J, the junction kept 5 bases outside the gene matches. As DNA, the CDR3 is TGTGCCAGCAGCTTGGAAGCTAGCGGGGGGCAAGAGACCCAGTACTTC. Translation gives CASSLEASGGQETQYF.

V and J are TRBV6-6 and TRBJ1-6, with D perhaps matching TRBD1 (5 bases). Trimming removed 5 bases at V and 0 bases at J, with 17 bases between. CDR1 MNHNY and CDR2 SVGAGI come from the germline V gene (reference sequence). The CDR3 is 18 residues long. DNA for the CDR3: TGTGCCAGCAGTCTGAATATGGGGCAAAGCTCCTATAATTCACCCCTCCACTTT. The encoded protein is CASSLNMGQSSYNSPLHF.

The V call is TRBV9, the J call TRBJ2-3; 10 nucleotides line up with TRBD2. Germline values: CDR1 SGDLS, CDR2 YYNGEE. V was clipped by 1 base and J by 8 bases; unmatched bases: 7. This CDR3 spans 15 amino acids. This chain's CDR3 is CASSVSGGAPVTQYF. The CDR3 DNA sequence: TGTGCCAGCAGCGTAAGCGGGGGGGCGCCGGTTACGCAGTATTTT.

The rearrangement links TRBV6-2 or TRBV6-3 to TRBJ2-7; TRBD1 is a possible D gene (6 bases). Trimming removed 5 bases at V and 3 bases at J, with 8 bases between. The CDR3 consists of 12 residues. Germline V gives CDR1 MNHEY, CDR2 SVGEGT. The DNA of the CDR3 is TGTGCCAGCAGTGGGGACATCTACGAGCAGTACTTC. It specifies CASSGDIYEQYF.

The chain links TRBV7-2 to TRBJ2-3; D call uncertain. This CDR3 is 14 amino acids long. Germline CDR1 reads SGHTA; CDR2 reads FQGNSA. V shed 3 bases and J shed 3 bases, with 10 bases lying between them. The CDR3 is CASSFFVATDTQYF. The CDR3 DNA reads TGTGCCAGCAGCTTTTTTGTCGCGACAGATACGCAGTATTTT.

V is TRBV9 and J is TRBJ1-1; D remains unclear. V was trimmed by 0 bases and J by 5 bases, leaving 11 bases between them. CDR1 SGDLS and CDR2 YYNGEE come from the germline V gene. This CDR3 comprises 14 residues. The chain's CDR3 is CASSVGQAATEAFF. Written as DNA, the CDR3 is TGTGCCAGCAGCGTAGGGCAGGCTGCGACTGAAGCTTTCTTT. The whole variable domain, filled in from reference TRBV9 and TRBJ1-1, reads DSGVTQTPKHLITATGQRVTLRCSPRSGDLSVYWYQQSLDQGLQFLIQYYNGEERAKGNILERFSAQQFPDLHSELNLSSLELGDSALYFCASSVGQAATEAFFGQGTRLTVV.

V and J are TRBV2 and TRBJ1-1; TRBD1 agrees at 8 bases. The V gene end was trimmed by 2 bases and the J gene end by 5 bases; junction bases not matched to a gene: 7. Germline assignment: CDR1 SNHLY and CDR2 FYNNEI. CDR3 length equals 15 residues. The CDR3 region is CASSERGRGQTEAFF. The DNA for the CDR3 is TGTGCCAGCAGTGAACGAGGCAGGGGGCAAACTGAAGCTTTCTTT.

The DNA for the CDR3 is TGCGCCAGCAGCTTGAGTGTTGGGTCGGGGACGGCCACTGAAGCTTTCTTT. Translated, it gives CASSLSVGSGTATEAFF. The chain couples TRBV5-1 to TRBJ1-1, with D possibly being TRBD1 (5 bases). V was trimmed by 1 base and J by 4 bases, leaving 20 bases between them. This CDR3 comprises 17 residues. Germline loops: CDR1 SGHRS, CDR2 YFSETQ. Together with reference TRBV5-1 and TRBJ1-1, the CDR3 gives the full variable domain: KAGVTQTPRYLIKTRGQQVTLSCSPISGHRSVSWYQQTPGQGLQFLFEYFSETQRNKGNFPGRFSGRQFSNSRSEMNVSTLELGDSALYLCASSLSVGSGTATEAFFGQGTRLTVV.

This clone was seen a single time. V usage is TRBV7-9 and J usage is TRBJ1-1; D is ambiguous. V shed 1 base and J shed 1 base, with 13 bases lying between them. Per germline, CDR1 SEHNR and CDR2 FQNEAQ (reference sequence). The CDR3 extends over 16 amino acids. This CDR3 is CASSLGPWMGNTEAFF. CDR3 sequence (DNA): TGTGCCAGCAGCTTAGGACCTTGGATGGGGAACACTGAAGCTTTCTTT.

The chain recombines TRBV5-6 with TRBJ2-7, with D hard to call. The CDR3 spans 15 residues. Trimming removed 4 bases from V and 6 bases from J, with 20 bases in between. Germline CDR1 and CDR2: SGHDT and YYEEEE. The CDR3 bases are TGTGCCAGCAGCGCGGTTGACTCTAATTCGCGCGAGCAGTACTTC. Amino acids: CASSAVDSNSREQYF.

This rearrangement joins TRBV3-1 (or the pseudogene TRBV3-2) to TRBJ1-2; no firm D call. The V gene's germline CDR1 is LGHDT and CDR2 YNNKEL (reference sequence). V gave up 1 base and J gave up 0 bases, with 9 bases separating them. The CDR3 runs to 15 residues. The CDR3 bases are TGTGCCAGCAGCCAAGTTCTCCATTCTAACTATGGCTACACCTTC. Protein: CASSQVLHSNYGYTF.

The rearrangement joins TRBV11-2 to TRBJ1-3, with 9 bases fitting TRBD1. This CDR3 is 16 amino acids long. Trimming removed 6 bases from V and 0 bases from J; junction bases left unmatched: 6. From germline, CDR1 is SGHAT and CDR2 FQNNGV. The CDR3: CASRTGTGSSGNTIYF. In nucleotides, the CDR3 is TGTGCCAGCAGGACCGGGACAGGGAGCTCTGGAAACACCATATATTTT.

The V gene is TRBV5-5, the J gene TRBJ1-6; no firm D call. This CDR3 contains 15 residues. Trimming cost V 4 bases and J 7 bases, with 15 bases left between them. The germline V gene has CDR1 SGHKS and CDR2 YYEKEE (reference sequence). CDR3 in DNA: TGTGCCAGCAGCGACAACGGGGTACCGAATTCACCCCTCCACTTT. Translating it yields CASSDNGVPNSPLHF.

In regard to this clone: One base away lies a much larger clone, so this may be a sequencing read error. The chain uses TRBV6-2 or TRBV6-3 and TRBJ1-2; D possibly corresponds to TRBD1 (5 bases). Germline V gives CDR1 MNHEY, CDR2 SVGEGT. V gave up 6 bases and J gave up 1 base, with 9 bases separating them. This CDR3 is 13 amino acids long. CDR3: CASSPDSNYGYTF. The DNA for the CDR3 is TGTGCCAGCAGCCCTGACAGTAACTATGGCTACACCTTC.

The chain uses TRBV9 and TRBJ2-3; TRBD2 might be the D (7 bases). The CDR3 extends over 14 amino acids. Germline CDR1 SGDLS, CDR2 YYNGEE. V lost 5 bases and J 2 bases, leaving 12 bases between the germline ends. The CDR3 DNA reads as TGTGCCAGCAGGAGGGGGGGATCCACAGATACGCAGTATTTT. Its translation is CASRRGGSTDTQYF.

This chain uses TRBV7-9 with TRBJ1-4; a weak D match, TRBD1 (5 bases). V was clipped by 7 bases and J by 8 bases, with 23 bases between them. This CDR3 has 16 residues. CDR1 and CDR2 from the germline V gene are SEHNR and FQNEAQ (reference sequence). CDR3: CASTLQAGGLGEKLFF. CDR3 nucleotide sequence: TGTGCCAGCACCCTCCAGGCGGGGGGGTTAGGAGAAAAACTGTTTTTT.

The gene calls are TRBV3-1 (or the pseudogene TRBV3-2) and TRBJ2-4; D might be TRBD1 or TRBD2, each matching 5 bases. The CDR3 contains 17 residues. Germline CDR1 reads LGHDT; CDR2 reads YNNKEL (reference sequence). Trimming removed 0 bases from V and 0 bases from J, with 12 bases in between. The CDR3 here is CASSQDIGAIAKNIQYF. CDR3 DNA sequence: TGTGCCAGCAGCCAAGATATCGGGGCCATAGCCAAAAACATTCAGTACTTC.

The chain is built from TRBV7-9 and TRBJ1-2; 12 nucleotides match TRBD1. The V gene end was trimmed by 4 bases and the J gene end by 4 bases; junction bases not matched to a gene: 16. This CDR3 contains 19 residues. Germline V gene sequence: CDR1 SEHNR, CDR2 FQNEAQ (reference sequence). The DNA for the CDR3 is TGTGCCAGCAGCTCCAGCCTCCGGGACAGGGGGCTATCTATCTATGGCTACACCTTC. This codes for CASSSSLRDRGLSIYGYTF.

V is TRBV6-6 and J is TRBJ1-1; no definite D call. The CDR3 has 12 residues. V lost 1 base, J lost 6 bases, and 6 bases lay in between. CDR1 and CDR2 from the germline V gene are MNHNY and SVGAGI (reference sequence). Here the CDR3 DNA reads TGTGCCAGCAGTTACTTTCAGGCTGAAGCTTTCTTT. Residues: CASSYFQAEAFF.

V is TRBV29-1 and J is TRBJ1-1; no clear D. Germline CDR1 is SQVTM and CDR2 is ANQGSEA. V gave up 4 bases and J gave up 4 bases, with 13 bases separating them. This CDR3 comprises 13 residues. The CDR3 reads CSVVKTSGTEAFF. In nucleotides, the CDR3 is TGCAGCGTTGTTAAGACGTCAGGCACTGAAGCTTTCTTT. The whole variable domain, remainder taken from reference TRBV29-1 and TRBJ1-1, is SAVISQKPSRDICQRGTSLTIQCQVDSQVTMMFWYRQQPGQSLTLIATANQGSEATYESGFVIDKFPISRPNLTFSTLTVSNMSPEDSSIYLCSVVKTSGTEAFFGQGTRLTVV.

The chain recombines TRBV2 with TRBJ2-3; TRBD1 might be the D (6 bases). CDR3 size: 14 residues. Trimming stripped 7 bases from V and 6 bases from J, with 17 bases between. The germline V gene encodes CDR1 SNHLY and CDR2 FYNNEI. CDR3 in DNA: TGTGCCAGCAAATATTCCAGGGGCCAGGATACGCAGTATTTT. As protein: CASKYSRGQDTQYF.

This sequence joins TRBV6-2 or TRBV6-3 and TRBJ2-1; D not certain. The CDR3 spans 12 residues. Germline CDR1 is MNHEY and CDR2 is SVGEGT. Trimming removed 6 bases at V and 0 bases at J, with 3 bases between. The CDR3 nucleotides read TGTGCCAGCAGCCTCTCCTACAATGAGCAGTTCTTC. It translates to CASSLSYNEQFF.

This rearrangement joins TRBV3-1 (or the pseudogene TRBV3-2) to TRBJ2-1, with 12 bases that match TRBD2. The CDR3 sequence is 16 residues long. The germline V gene encodes CDR1 LGHDT and CDR2 YNNKEL (reference sequence). V lost 4 bases and J lost 9; bases outside the gene matches: 10. The CDR3 DNA reads TGTGCCAGCAGCCGAATGGCTAGCGGGGGGGAGGGTGAGCAGTTCTTC. Translating it yields CASSRMASGGEGEQFF.